This T cell receptor beta chain emerged from a study of PD-1 blockade in classical Hodgkin lymphoma. Notes on the study in general: Relative to healthy donors, newly diagnosed patients reportedly had lower baseline TCR diversity, which was reported as lower still in relapsed/refractory patients. The CD4+ diversity rise by C4D1 was clearest in complete responders.

CDR1 LGHNA and CDR2 YNFKEQ come from the germline V gene. V lost 4 bases to trimming and J lost 0 bases, with 27 bases between them. This CDR3 region has 20 residues. All patients relapsed after autologous stem cell transplantation, and brentuximab vedotin exposure varied. Notes on this clone: Its antigen remains unknown.

The method was immunoSEQ multiplex PCR; TCRdb's version includes in-frame clones alone and lacks a portion of them. In the table there are 22,000 or so clones, over 75% of which are singletons. Material: peripheral blood mononuclear cells (PBMCs), obtained before the second cycle of nivolumab. The clonotype comes from a human donor with classical Hodgkin lymphoma. This rearrangement joins TRBV4-2 to TRBJ2-5; TRBD2 is a possible D gene (7 bases). The CDR3 DNA is TGTGCCAGCAGCCCCCACATGTTCGCGGGGGCGAGTTGGAACCAAGAGACCCAGTACTTC. Residues: CASSPHMFAGASWNQETQYF.